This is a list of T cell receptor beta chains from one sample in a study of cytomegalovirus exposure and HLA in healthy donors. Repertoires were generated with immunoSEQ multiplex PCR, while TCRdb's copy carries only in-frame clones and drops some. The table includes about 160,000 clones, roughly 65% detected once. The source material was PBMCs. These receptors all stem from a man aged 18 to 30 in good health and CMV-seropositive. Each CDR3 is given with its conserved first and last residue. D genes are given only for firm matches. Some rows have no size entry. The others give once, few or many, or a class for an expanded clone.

CASSEMAGGRDEQFF | TGTGCCAGCAGTGAAATGGCGGGAGGGCGCGATGAGCAGTTCTTC | TRBV6-1 | TRBD2 | . | TRBJ2-1
CASSDPTSLRNTEAFF | TGTGCCAGCAGTGACCCAACATCATTACGGAACACTGAAGCTTTCTTT | TRBV6-1 | . | few | TRBJ1-1
CASSQRQLNTEAFF | TGTGCCAGCAGCCAAAGACAGTTGAACACTGAAGCTTTCTTT | TRBV7-2 | . | . | TRBJ1-1
CASSEGGDGYTF | TGTGCCAGCAGCGAGGGGGGGGATGGCTACACCTTC | TRBV7-3 | . | . | TRBJ1-2
CASSLAPGTGGGPGELFF | TGTGCCAGCAGCCTTGCCCCCGGGACAGGGGGCGGACCCGGGGAGCTGTTTTTT | TRBV9 | TRBD1 | few | TRBJ2-2
CASSFPLGAEAFF | TGTGCCAGCAGCTTTCCCTTAGGGGCTGAAGCTTTCTTT | TRBV11-3 | . | . | TRBJ1-1
CASTLRERVSTGELFF | TGTGCCAGCACCCTTAGAGAGCGGGTATCGACCGGGGAGCTGTTTTTT | TRBV7-8 | . | . | TRBJ2-2
CASSLSGREGNYGYTF | TGTGCCAGCAGTTTATCTGGCAGGGAGGGGAACTATGGCTACACCTTC | TRBV28 | . | few | TRBJ1-2
CAVRDRPNQPQHF | TGTGCCGTAAGGGACAGGCCTAATCAGCCCCAGCATTTT | TRBV7-6 | TRBD1 | . | TRBJ1-5
CASSSVDRVRGYTF | TGTGCCAGCAGTTCCGTGGACAGGGTGCGTGGCTACACCTTC | TRBV28 | TRBD1 | . | TRBJ1-2
CASSLRGGTGAETQYF | TGTGCCAGCAGCTTAAGGGGTGGGACAGGGGCAGAGACCCAGTACTTC | TRBV11-2 | TRBD1 | once | TRBJ2-5
CASSPGAGGTSDTQYF | TGTGCCAGCAGTCCAGGGGCGGGGGGGACCTCAGATACGCAGTATTTT | TRBV7-3 | TRBD2 | . | TRBJ2-3
CASSLGLDPGGTEAFF | TGTGCCAGCAGCCTAGGACTAGACCCTGGAGGCACTGAAGCTTTCTTT | TRBV5-5 | . | once | TRBJ1-1
CASSQEDSLLEAFF | TGCGCCAGCAGCCAAGAAGACAGCCTACTTGAAGCTTTCTTT | TRBV4-1 | . | . | TRBJ1-1
CASSLFSSGNTIYF | TGTGCCAGCAGTTTATTCAGTTCTGGAAACACCATATATTTT | TRBV28 | . | . | TRBJ1-3
CASSQEASNQPQHF | TGTGCCAGCAGCCAAGAAGCCAGCAATCAGCCCCAGCATTTT | TRBV4-2 | . | . | TRBJ1-5
CASSLQGTGNTEAFF | TGTGCCAGCAGTCTACAGGGAACGGGAAACACTGAAGCTTTCTTT | TRBV28 | . | . | TRBJ1-1
CAWSVFNRGSPLHF | TGTGCCTGGAGTGTGTTTAACAGGGGTTCACCCCTCCACTTT | TRBV30 | TRBD1 | . | TRBJ1-6
CAWRGDTGGPFTEAFF | TGTGCCTGGAGGGGGGATACAGGGGGCCCCTTCACTGAAGCTTTCTTT | TRBV30 | TRBD1 | . | TRBJ1-1
CASSQDYGSGQYGYTF | TGTGCCAGCAGCCAAGATTACGGATCAGGGCAGTACGGCTACACCTTC | TRBV4-2 | . | . | TRBJ1-2
CASRDQGENEKLFF | TGTGCCAGCAGGGATCAGGGGGAGAATGAAAAACTGTTTTTT | TRBV7-9 | TRBD1 | . | TRBJ1-4
CASSDRGSTEAFF | TGTGCCAGCAGCGACAGGGGGTCTACTGAAGCTTTCTTT | TRBV21-1 | . | . | TRBJ1-1
CASSLGRGGESYNEQFF | TGTGCCAGCAGCTTAGGGAGGGGGGGGGAATCCTACAATGAGCAGTTCTTC | TRBV7-9 | . | . | TRBJ2-1
CASGQGGMNTEAFF | TGTGCCAGCGGACAGGGGGGGATGAACACTGAAGCTTTCTTT | TRBV16 | TRBD1 | . | TRBJ1-1
CASSIPDRGYTEAFF | TGTGCCAGTAGTATACCGGACAGGGGATACACTGAAGCTTTCTTT | TRBV19 | TRBD1 | few | TRBJ1-1
CASSAGRGNTEAFF | TGTGCCAGCAGTGCTGGGCGGGGGAACACTGAAGCTTTCTTT | TRBV2 | . | . | TRBJ1-1
CASSEGPTGAYGYTF | TGTGCCAGCAGTGAAGGTCCCACAGGGGCCTATGGCTACACCTTC | TRBV6-1 | TRBD1 | few | TRBJ1-2
CASSNHLSGSWNEQFF | TGTGCCAGTAGCAATCACCTTAGCGGGAGTTGGAATGAGCAGTTCTTC | TRBV19 | TRBD2 | . | TRBJ2-1
CATSRDGTSGDTQYF | TGTGCCACCAGCAGAGATGGGACTAGCGGTGATACGCAGTATTTT | TRBV15 | TRBD2 | once | TRBJ2-3
CASSLLPGTSAQGEQFF | TGTGCCAGCAGTTTATTACCCGGGACTAGCGCTCAGGGTGAGCAGTTCTTC | TRBV27 | TRBD2 | . | TRBJ2-1